This T cell receptor (beta chain) was sequenced in a study of cytomegalovirus exposure and HLA in healthy donors. Study observations and caveats: In a later analysis, at a false discovery rate of 0.05, some 15,000 TCR beta sequences were associated with HLA alleles.

13 Jbeta primers and 60 Vbeta primers were used for the PCR. Clones were sequenced by immunoSEQ multiplex PCR, and TCRdb holds only the in-frame ones, with some missing. The sample table sets out about 200,000 clones. Trimming shortened V by 6 bases and J by 6 bases, and 17 bases separated the two germline ends. Germline CDR1 is SGHTA and CDR2 is FQGNSA. This CDR3 contains 14 residues. Concerning this clone: What it binds is not known.

This chain links TRBV7-2 with TRBJ1-2, with D possibly being TRBD1 (6 bases). The clonotype was recovered from a man aged 25 to 45 in good health and CMV-seronegative. The sequenced sample was PBMCs. DNA of the CDR3: TGTGCCAGCAGTATACCACAGGGTTTCGATGGCTACACCTTC. This encodes CASSIPQGFDGYTF. The variable domain in full, completed from reference TRBV7-2 and TRBJ1-2, reads GAGVSQSPSNKVTEKGKDVELRCDPISGHTALYWYRQSLGQGLEFLIYFQGNSAPDKSGLPSDRFSAERTGGSVSTLTIQRTQQEDSAVYLCASSIPQGFDGYTFGSGTRLTVV.